This T cell receptor beta chain came from a study of cytomegalovirus exposure and HLA in healthy donors. Findings and caveats of the study: A list of around 150 TCR beta chains associated with cytomegalovirus was given. A classifier reportedly called cytomegalovirus status with high sensitivity and specificity. Researchers reported that a few CMV-associated chains were confirmed in vitro as CMV antigen-specific.

The V end was cut by 3 bases, the J end by 6 bases, with 6 bases between. The germline V gene encodes CDR1 MNHEY and CDR2 SMNVEV (reference sequence). The CDR3 spans 12 residues. Using immunoSEQ multiplex PCR, the repertoire was profiled, and TCRdb retains in-frame clones only, with some absent. The repertoire has about 190,000 clones, about 83% of them found once; the top ten carry approximately 1.5%. On this clone itself: The antigen is not known.

Source material: PBMCs. The genes are TRBV27 and TRBJ2-1; maybe TRBD2 (6 bases). The receptor comes from a woman between 18 and 30 years old in good health and CMV-seronegative. CDR3 nucleotides: TGTGCCAGCAGTTTCGGGAGCAATGAGCAGTTCTTC. Protein product: CASSFGSNEQFF.